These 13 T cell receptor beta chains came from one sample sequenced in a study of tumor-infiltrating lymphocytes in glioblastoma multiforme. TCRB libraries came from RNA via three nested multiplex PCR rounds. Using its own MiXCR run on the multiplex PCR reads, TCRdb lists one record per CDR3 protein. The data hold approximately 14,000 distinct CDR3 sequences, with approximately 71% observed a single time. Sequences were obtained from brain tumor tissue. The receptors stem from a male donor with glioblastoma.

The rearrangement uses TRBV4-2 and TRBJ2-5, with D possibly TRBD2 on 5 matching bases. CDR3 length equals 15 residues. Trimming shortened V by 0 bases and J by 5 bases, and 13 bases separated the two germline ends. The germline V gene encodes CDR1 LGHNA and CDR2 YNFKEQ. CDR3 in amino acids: CASSQERGYGETQYF. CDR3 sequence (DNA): TGTGCCAGCAGCCAAGAAAGAGGGTATGGGGAGACCCAGTACTTC.

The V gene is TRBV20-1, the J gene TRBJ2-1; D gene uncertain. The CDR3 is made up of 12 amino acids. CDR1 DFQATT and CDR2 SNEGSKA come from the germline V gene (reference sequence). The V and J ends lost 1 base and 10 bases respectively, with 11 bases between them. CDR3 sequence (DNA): TGCAGTGCTAGAGGCGGTGGTGAGGAGCAGTTCTTC. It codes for CSARGGGEEQFF.

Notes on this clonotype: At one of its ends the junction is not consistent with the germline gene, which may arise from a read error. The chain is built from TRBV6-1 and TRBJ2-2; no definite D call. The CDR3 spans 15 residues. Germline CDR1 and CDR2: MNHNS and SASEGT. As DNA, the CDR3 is TGTGCCAGCAGTCCCCGGCCCCGGAACGCCGGGGAGCTGTTTTTT. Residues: CASSPRPRNAGELFF.

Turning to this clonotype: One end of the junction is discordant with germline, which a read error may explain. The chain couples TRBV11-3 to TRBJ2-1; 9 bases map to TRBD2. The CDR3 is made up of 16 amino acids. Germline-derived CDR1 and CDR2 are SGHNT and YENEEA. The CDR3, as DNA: TGTGCCAGCAGCTTTGATAGCGGGGGCCCTTACAATGAGCAGCTCTTC. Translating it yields CASSFDSGGPYNEQLF.

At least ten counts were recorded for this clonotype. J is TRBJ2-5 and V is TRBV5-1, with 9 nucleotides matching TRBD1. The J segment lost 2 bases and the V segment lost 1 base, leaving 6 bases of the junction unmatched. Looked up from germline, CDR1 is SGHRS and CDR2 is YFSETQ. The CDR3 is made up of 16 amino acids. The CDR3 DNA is TGCGCCAGCAGCTTGTTTGGACAGGGGTCGCAAGAGACCCAGTACTTC. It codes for CASSLFGQGSQETQYF.

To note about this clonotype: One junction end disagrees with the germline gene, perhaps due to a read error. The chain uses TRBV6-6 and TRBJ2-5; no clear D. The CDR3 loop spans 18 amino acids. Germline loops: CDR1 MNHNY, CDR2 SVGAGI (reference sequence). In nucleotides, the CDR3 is TGTGCCAACAGTTACGCGAACCCCCTTAGTGGTGGGGAAGAGACCCAATACTTC. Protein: CANSYANPLSGGEETQYF.

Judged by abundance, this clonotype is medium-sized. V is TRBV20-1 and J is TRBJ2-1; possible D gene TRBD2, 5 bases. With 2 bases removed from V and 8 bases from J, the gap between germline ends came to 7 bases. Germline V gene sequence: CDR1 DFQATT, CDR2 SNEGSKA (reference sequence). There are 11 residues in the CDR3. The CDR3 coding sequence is TGCAGTGCTAGACTAGCCGATGAGCAGTTCTTC. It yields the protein CSARLADEQFF.

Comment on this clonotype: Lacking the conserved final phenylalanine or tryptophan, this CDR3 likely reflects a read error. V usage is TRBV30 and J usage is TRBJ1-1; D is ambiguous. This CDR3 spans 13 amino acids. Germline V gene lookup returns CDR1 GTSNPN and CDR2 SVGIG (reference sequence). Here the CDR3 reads CTWMSLGNTEAFS. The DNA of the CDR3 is TGTACCTGGATGAGTCTGGGGAACACTGAAGCTTTCTCT.

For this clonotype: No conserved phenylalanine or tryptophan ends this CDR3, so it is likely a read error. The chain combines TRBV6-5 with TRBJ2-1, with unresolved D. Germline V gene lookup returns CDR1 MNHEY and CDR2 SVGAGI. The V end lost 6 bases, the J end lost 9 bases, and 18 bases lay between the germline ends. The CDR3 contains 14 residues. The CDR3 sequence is CASRYGPGLGEQFI. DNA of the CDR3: TGTGCCAGCAGATACGGGCCGGGCTTAGGTGAGCAGTTCATC.

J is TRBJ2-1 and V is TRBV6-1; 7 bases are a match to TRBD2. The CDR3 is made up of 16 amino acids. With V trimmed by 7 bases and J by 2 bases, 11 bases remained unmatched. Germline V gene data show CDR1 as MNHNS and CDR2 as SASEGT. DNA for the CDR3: TGTGCCAGCACCGAAGGGGCGGGAGAGGCCTACAATGAGCAGTTCTTC. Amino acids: CASTEGAGEAYNEQFF.

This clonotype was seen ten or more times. The CDR3 loop reads CASSQDRLQKTQYF. The CDR3 DNA sequence: TGTGCCAGCAGTCAGGACAGGCTCCAGAAGACCCAGTACTTC. The V call is TRBV6-5, the J call TRBJ2-5; 7 bases fit TRBD1. After removal of 5 bases from V and 6 bases from J, the junction contained 9 bases not matched to a gene. The CDR3 spans 14 residues. In germline, CDR1 is MNHEY, CDR2 SVGAGI.

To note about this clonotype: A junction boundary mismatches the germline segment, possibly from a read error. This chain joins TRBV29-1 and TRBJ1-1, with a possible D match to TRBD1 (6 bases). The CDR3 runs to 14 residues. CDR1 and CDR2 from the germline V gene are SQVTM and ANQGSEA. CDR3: CSVTASRGRGEASF. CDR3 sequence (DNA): TGCAGCGTCACTGCCTCCCGGGGGCGCGGTGAAGCTTCCTTT. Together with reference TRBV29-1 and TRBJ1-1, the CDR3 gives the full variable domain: SAVISQKPSRDICQRGTSLTIQCQVDSQVTMMFWYRQQPGQSLTLIATANQGSEATYESGFVIDKFPISRPNLTFSTLTVSNMSPEDSSIYLCSVTASRGRGEASFGQGTRLTVV.

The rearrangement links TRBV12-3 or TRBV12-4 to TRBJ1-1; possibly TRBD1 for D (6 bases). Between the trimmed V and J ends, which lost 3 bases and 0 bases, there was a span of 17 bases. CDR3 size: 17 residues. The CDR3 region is CASSLRPQGYMNTEAFF. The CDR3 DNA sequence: TGTGCCAGCAGTTTGAGACCCCAGGGGTACATGAACACTGAAGCTTTCTTT.